This TCR beta chain stems from a study of cytomegalovirus exposure and HLA in healthy donors. Overall study findings and caveats: V segments that were indistinguishable, TRBV6-2 and TRBV6-3 among them, were omitted from analysis. An analysis was carried out at a later point. It showed that HLA-associated TCR beta chains were more clonally expanded than equally common non-associated chains.

Use of 60 Vbeta and 13 Jbeta primers characterized the PCR. Sequencing used immunoSEQ multiplex PCR; TCRdb keeps in-frame clones, though not all of them. There are about 89,000 clones in the sample; 85% occur only once, and less than 8% lies in the top ten. CDR3 length: 15 amino acids. Germline trimming cut 3 bases from V and 3 bases from J; bases unmatched to any gene: 6. The V gene's germline CDR1 is SGDLS and CDR2 YYNGEE. A remark on this clone: What it binds is not known.

This receptor was taken from a man in his forties or fifties in good health and CMV-seropositive. The specimen sequenced was PBMCs. V is TRBV9 and J is TRBJ2-7; 10 nucleotides align to TRBD2. DNA of the CDR3: TGTGCCAGCAGCGGGGGAGCGGGGGGGCTCTACGAGCAGTACTTC. Translation gives CASSGGAGGLYEQYF.